The subject of this entry is one T cell receptor (beta chain). Its target is not known. Time point reported: week 35, safety follow-up. Vaccinated patients received 300 ug of mutant IDH1 20-mer peptide per dose, with topical imiquimod. Each of the donors came in with new WHO grade 3 or 4 astrocytomas that were IDH1-mutant and ATRX-lost. The data were taken from a study of a mutant IDH1 vaccine in newly diagnosed glioma. This CDR3 contains 11 residues. J gave up 8 bases and V 7 bases, and 3 bases lay outside the gene matches. From germline, CDR1 is MNHNY and CDR2 SVGAGI (reference sequence). The table came from immunoSEQ multiplex PCR; TCRdb's copy has only in-frame clones and leaves some out. Of roughly 44,000 clones detected, around 81% appear once; the ten largest clones hold approximately 4.7%.

This receptor was obtained from a woman aged 35 to 49 with glioma. Some clones in this sample may be carry-over from other donors' samples. This specimen consisted of PBMCs, obtained from a glioma patient whose treatment included an IDH1 peptide vaccine. V and J are TRBV6-6 and TRBJ1-2; 8 nucleotides align to TRBD1. The CDR3 is CASMRDRGYTF. CDR3 coding DNA: TGTGCCAGCATGAGGGACAGGGGCTACACCTTC.